A single sample is the source of the 10 T cell receptor beta chains below, sequenced in a study of T cell responses to AZD1222 COVID-19 vaccine. Measured with immunoSEQ multiplex PCR; TCRdb has only the in-frame clones, and not every one. The table lists more than 95,000 clones, roughly 90% of them singletons. The sequencing here drew on peripheral blood, taken on day 0 of AZD1222 vaccination. Receptor source: an adult in good health.

The rearrangement uses TRBV7-9 and TRBJ1-4, with D tentatively TRBD1 (5 bases). This CDR3 spans 14 amino acids. Trimming took 5 bases from V and 4 from J, leaving 11 bases between them. Germline V lookup: CDR1 SEHNR, CDR2 FQNEAQ (reference sequence). The CDR3: CASSPGLSNEKLFF. CDR3 nucleotide sequence: TGTGCCAGCAGCCCGGGACTCAGTAATGAAAAACTGTTTTTT.

The CDR3 DNA follows: TGTGCCAGCAAGATAGCGGGGGGCCAAGAGACCCAGTACTTC. Protein: CASKIAGGQETQYF. The chain employs TRBV2 and TRBJ2-5, with TRBD2 identical over 10 bases. The V gene end was trimmed by 7 bases and the J gene end by 1 base; junction bases not matched to a gene: 3. This CDR3 is built from 14 residues. The germline CDR1 and CDR2 sequences are SNHLY and FYNNEI.

The rearrangement links TRBV5-1 to TRBJ2-5; D possibly corresponds to TRBD1 (7 bases). The CDR3 is made up of 16 amino acids. CDR1 SGHRS and CDR2 YFSETQ come from the germline V gene. V was trimmed by 7 bases and J by 4 bases, leaving 23 bases between them. Here the CDR3 reads CASGTSLGQGGETQYF. The CDR3 coding sequence is TGCGCCAGCGGAACTTCACTAGGGCAGGGGGGAGAGACCCAGTACTTC.

This sequence joins TRBV5-4 and TRBJ2-7; D is unclear. CDR1 and CDR2 (germline): SGHNT, YYREEE (reference sequence). The CDR3 has 13 amino acids. Trimming removed 4 bases from V and 2 bases from J, with 10 bases in between. The CDR3 coding sequence is TGTGCCAGCAGCGAGAAAAGGGCCTACGAGCAGTACTTC. This encodes CASSEKRAYEQYF.

The J gene is TRBJ2-7, the V gene TRBV7-8; D not certain. V gave up 5 bases and J gave up 3 bases, with 8 bases separating them. The CDR3 extends over 12 amino acids. CDR1 and CDR2 from the germline V gene are SGHVS and FQNEAQ. The chain's CDR3 is CASSQSNYEQYF. In DNA form, the CDR3 reads TGTGCCAGCAGCCAATCGAACTACGAGCAGTACTTC.

This chain joins TRBV7-9 and TRBJ2-7, with D possibly being TRBD2 (5 bases). Deletions cut 2 bases from V and 1 base from J, with 9 bases between. Germline assignment: CDR1 SEHNR and CDR2 FQNEAQ (reference sequence). CDR3 length equals 14 residues. The CDR3 DNA reads TGTGCCAGCAGCTTAACAGAGGGTTCCTACGAGCAGTACTTC. It translates to CASSLTEGSYEQYF.

The CDR3 reads CASSLNPSGTSSGYTF. CDR3 nucleotide sequence: TGTGCCAGCAGCTTGAACCCCTCGGGGACATCGTCTGGCTACACCTTC. This chain links TRBV7-2 with TRBJ1-2; possibly TRBD1 for D (6 bases). The CDR3 runs to 16 residues. Germline CDR1 reads SGHTA; CDR2 reads FQGNSA. Trimming took off 3 bases at V and 7 bases at J, with 21 bases between the two ends.

The rearrangement links TRBV7-9 to TRBJ1-6; D gene unclear. Germline lookup yields CDR1 SEHNR and CDR2 FQNEAQ (reference sequence). The V end was cut by 1 base, the J end by 7 bases, with 5 bases between. The CDR3 is made up of 13 amino acids. CDR3 coding DNA: TGTGCCAGCAGCTTAGAAGGGAATTCACCCCTCCACTTT. It encodes CASSLEGNSPLHF.

This chain connects TRBV11-2 to TRBJ2-5; D is possibly TRBD2 (5 bases). The V end was cut by 2 bases, the J end by 2 bases, with 12 bases between. Germline V gene sequence: CDR1 SGHAT, CDR2 FQNNGV. This CDR3 is built from 15 residues. This CDR3 is CASSLLERRQETQYF. In nucleotides, the CDR3 is TGTGCCAGCAGCTTACTCGAGCGGAGACAAGAGACCCAGTACTTC. Complete variable domain (other parts from reference TRBV11-2 and TRBJ2-5): EAGVAQSPRYKIIEKRQSVAFWCNPISGHATLYWYQQILGQGPKLLIQFQNNGVVDDSQLPKDRFSAERLKGVDSTLKIQPAKLEDSAVYLCASSLLERRQETQYFGPGTRLLVL.

The rearrangement joins TRBV5-1 to TRBJ2-2; tentatively, D is TRBD2 (6 bases). Germline V lookup: CDR1 SGHRS, CDR2 YFSETQ. The ends were cut back, 0 bases at V and 4 bases at J, with 13 bases in the middle. CDR3 length: 16 amino acids. In DNA, the CDR3 is TGCGCCAGCAGCTTGGGGAGGGGCAGGTCCACCGGGGAGCTGTTTTTT. This codes for CASSLGRGRSTGELFF. Combining the CDR3 with reference TRBV5-1 and TRBJ2-2 gives the whole variable domain KAGVTQTPRYLIKTRGQQVTLSCSPISGHRSVSWYQQTPGQGLQFLFEYFSETQRNKGNFPGRFSGRQFSNSRSEMNVSTLELGDSALYLCASSLGRGRSTGELFFGEGSRLTVL.